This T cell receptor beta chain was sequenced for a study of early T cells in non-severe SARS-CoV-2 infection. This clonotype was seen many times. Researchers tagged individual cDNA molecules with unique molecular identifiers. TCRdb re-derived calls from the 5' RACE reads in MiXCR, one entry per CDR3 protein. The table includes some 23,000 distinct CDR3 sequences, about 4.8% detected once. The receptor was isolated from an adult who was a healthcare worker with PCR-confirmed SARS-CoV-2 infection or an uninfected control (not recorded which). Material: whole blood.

The CDR3 reads CASSFGGELFF. CDR3 nucleotides: TGTGCCAGCTCGTTTGGCGGGGAGCTGTTTTTT. The chain uses TRBV11-2 and TRBJ2-2; the D is unclear. The CDR3 runs 11 residues. The V and J ends lost 8 bases and 7 bases respectively, with 8 bases between them. The germline gives CDR1 SGHAT, CDR2 FQNNGV.